These 2 T cell receptor beta chains were sequenced from one sample in a study of cytomegalovirus exposure and HLA in healthy donors. Use of 60 Vbeta and 13 Jbeta primers characterized the PCR. Method: immunoSEQ multiplex PCR; TCRdb's copy keeps in-frame clones and lacks some. The data hold about 140,000 clones, with 76% observed a single time. The material sequenced was PBMCs. These receptors came from a male donor in good health and CMV-seronegative.

V gene TRBV29-1 combines with J gene TRBJ2-1; no reliable D call. Deletions cut 5 bases from V and 4 bases from J, with 15 bases between. This CDR3 is built from 14 residues. Per the germline V gene, CDR1 is SQVTM and CDR2 is ANQGSEA. The CDR3, as DNA: TGCAGCGTTTGTTCTCCGTCCGTTTACAATGAGCAGTTCTTC. It encodes CSVCSPSVYNEQFF.

The chain links TRBV14 to TRBJ1-2, with D uncertain. The V gene lost 4 bases and the J gene lost 5 bases, with 8 bases spanning the gap. The CDR3 sequence is 12 residues long. CDR1 and CDR2 (germline): SGHDN, FVKESK. CDR3 DNA sequence: TGTGCCAGCAGCCCCGACATATATGGCTACACCTTC. Protein: CASSPDIYGYTF.